This T cell receptor (beta chain) was recovered during a study of chemoradiotherapy in HPV16-positive cancers. Study-level information: Two HPV16-positive patients' cells yielded candidate HPV-specific clones and common motifs. Findings and limits, study-wide: Functional assays defining HPV-specific T cells used only a couple of HPV16-positive patients.

Trimming left V 2 bases short and J 4 bases short, with 12 bases between. Germline assignment: CDR1 MGHRA and CDR2 YSYEKL. The CDR3 totals 15 residues. Note on this clone: Its antigen is not known.

Method: immunoSEQ multiplex PCR; TCRdb's copy keeps in-frame clones and lacks some. Of 17,000 or so clones listed, approximately 89% are singletons. The rearrangement links TRBV4-1 to TRBJ1-3, with D possibly matching TRBD1 (6 bases). The clonotype was recovered from a human donor with HPV-associated anogenital cancer. The source material was blood, sampled from a patient who underwent chemoradiotherapy. CDR3 protein: CASSQPGQSGNTIYF. The CDR3 nucleotides are TGCGCCAGCAGCCAACCCGGACAGTCCGGAAACACCATATATTTT.